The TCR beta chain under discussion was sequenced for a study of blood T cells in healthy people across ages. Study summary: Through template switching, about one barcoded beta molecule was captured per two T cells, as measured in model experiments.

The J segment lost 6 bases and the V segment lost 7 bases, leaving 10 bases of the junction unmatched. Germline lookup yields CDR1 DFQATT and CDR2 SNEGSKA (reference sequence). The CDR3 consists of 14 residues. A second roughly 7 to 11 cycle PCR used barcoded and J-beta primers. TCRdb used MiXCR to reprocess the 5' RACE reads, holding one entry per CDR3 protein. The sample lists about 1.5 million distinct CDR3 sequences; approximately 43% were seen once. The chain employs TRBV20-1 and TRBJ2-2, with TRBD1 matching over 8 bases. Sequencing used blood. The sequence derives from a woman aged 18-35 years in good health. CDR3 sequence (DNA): TGCAGTGTCCGTCCGGGACAGGATGCCGGGGAGCTGTTTTTT. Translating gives CSVRPGQDAGELFF.